This TCR beta chain derives from a study of blood T cell repertoires in COVID-19 (dated by TCRdb to about 2020). With regard to the full study: Samples covering the acute and convalescent phases of COVID-19 were provided by collaborators in the United States, Italy and Spain. The material from the prospective study consisted of cDNA or gDNA derived from T cells, B-cell-depleted T cells, or PBMCs. Deeply sampled blood TCRbeta repertoires from subjects exposed to, actively infected with, or recovered from COVID-19 were included in the dataset. The repertoires were released in a freely available public database intended as a resource for research on the immune response to SARS-CoV-2. Samples were obtained from the ongoing ImmuneRACE study (first 160 participants) and from some 1,200 subjects provided by 6 global collaborators. Nearly every sample came with metadata listing a de-identified subject ID, COVID-19 status, age in years and sex. Where HLA class I and class II types were available, the types were taken from metadata supplied by the sample provider, not from assay-based typing. What the authors observed across the whole study: The amount of clinical and demographic metadata varied by source and participant and was provided uncurated.

Enrolling through a virtual design, the prospective study's participants ranged in age from roughly 18 to 100 years and lived across roughly 23 United States geographic areas. To assign participants to cohorts, the prospective study relied on clinical history that participants themselves reported in a screening survey and a study questionnaire. ImmuneRACE Cohort 3 recovered participants were defined by two consecutive negative NP/OP PCR tests, healthcare professional clearance, or symptom resolution. In the prospective study, mobile phlebotomists collected whole blood, serum and a nasopharyngeal or oropharyngeal swab from each participant. Additional blood draws and questionnaires over an approximately two-month period could optionally be provided by prospective study participants. Before DNA extraction, prospective study blood samples were shipped either frozen or at room temperature. This clone was counted between two and nine times. The antigen it recognizes is unknown. There are no base qualities to consult, and no much larger clone falls within one base.

The immunoSEQ Assay, a bias-controlled multiplex PCR, was used to amplify TCRbeta CDR3 regions from genomic DNA. As for how the authors treated the data: Within the assay, amplification of reference gene primers was used to estimate how many nucleated cells each sample contained. Sequence reads were collapsed and filtered to measure the absolute abundance of every unique TCRbeta CDR3 rearrangement. For each sample, productive Simpson clonality was calculated by taking the square root of Simpson's diversity index across productive rearrangements. Not all clones reach the TCRdb copy of this immuneACCESS table, which keeps in-frame sequences only. Checked studies attribute under half of the gap to unresolved V genes and leave the rest unexplained. V, J and clone size were drawn from that table, and D and trimming were deduced from the DNA. The sample table shows 450,000 to 600,000 clones, and around 87% are seen once. The ten most abundant clones make up 0.65% to 0.9% of the sample.

CDR3 length: 16 amino acids, cysteine to phenylalanine. This entry keeps only the CDR3 DNA: 48 bases, framed from base 1. Sequences KGHSH (CDR1) and LQKENI (CDR2) are obtained from the germline V gene. The germline V and J ends show losses of 6 bases and 12 bases respectively, and no gene match explains 18 bases of the junction. Sequences were obtained from PBMCs or T cells enriched from blood (not recorded which). The sequence came from a woman between 18 and 29 years old who had recovered from COVID-19. The sequence is built from TRBV18 and TRBJ1-1; the junction holds 11 bases that match TRBD1. CDR3 loop: CASSINPQRTGGMTFF. In nucleotides, the sequence is TGTGCCAGCTCCATAAATCCTCAACGGACAGGGGGCATGACTTTCTTT.